The T cell receptor (beta chain) under discussion was sequenced for a study of blood T cell repertoires in COVID-19. The method was immunoSEQ multiplex PCR; TCRdb's version includes in-frame clones alone and lacks a portion of them. Of some 290,000 clones listed, around 78% are singletons. The CDR3 length is 17 residues. V was shortened by 9 bases and J by 2 bases, with 23 bases between the two germline ends. CDR1 and CDR2 (germline): SGHAT, FQNNGV. Sequenced input: peripheral blood. The TCR originated in a man in his sixties who had recovered from COVID-19. This chain joins TRBV11-2 and TRBJ2-1; D is perhaps TRBD1 (6 bases). CDR3 amino acids: CARGVGGPPTAYNEQFF. The CDR3 DNA sequence: TGTGCCAGGGGGGTTGGGGGCCCACCCACAGCCTACAATGAGCAGTTCTTC.